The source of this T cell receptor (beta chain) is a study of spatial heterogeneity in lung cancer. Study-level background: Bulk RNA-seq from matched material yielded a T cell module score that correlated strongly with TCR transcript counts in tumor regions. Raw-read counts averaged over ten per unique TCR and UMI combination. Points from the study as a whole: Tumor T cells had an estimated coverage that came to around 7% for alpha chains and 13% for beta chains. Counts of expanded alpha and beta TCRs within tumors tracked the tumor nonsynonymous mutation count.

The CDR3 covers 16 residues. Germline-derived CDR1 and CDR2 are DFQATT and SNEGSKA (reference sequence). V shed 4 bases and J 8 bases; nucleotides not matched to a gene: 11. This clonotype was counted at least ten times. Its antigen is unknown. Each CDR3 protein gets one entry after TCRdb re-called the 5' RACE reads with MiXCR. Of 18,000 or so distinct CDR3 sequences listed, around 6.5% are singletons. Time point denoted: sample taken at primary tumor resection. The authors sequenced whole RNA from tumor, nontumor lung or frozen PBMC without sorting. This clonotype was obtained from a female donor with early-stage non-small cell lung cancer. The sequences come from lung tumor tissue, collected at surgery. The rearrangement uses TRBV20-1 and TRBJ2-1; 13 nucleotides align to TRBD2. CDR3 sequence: CSAIDWTSGSSYEQFF. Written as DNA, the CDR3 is TGCAGTGCTATCGACTGGACTAGCGGGAGTAGCTATGAGCAGTTCTTC.